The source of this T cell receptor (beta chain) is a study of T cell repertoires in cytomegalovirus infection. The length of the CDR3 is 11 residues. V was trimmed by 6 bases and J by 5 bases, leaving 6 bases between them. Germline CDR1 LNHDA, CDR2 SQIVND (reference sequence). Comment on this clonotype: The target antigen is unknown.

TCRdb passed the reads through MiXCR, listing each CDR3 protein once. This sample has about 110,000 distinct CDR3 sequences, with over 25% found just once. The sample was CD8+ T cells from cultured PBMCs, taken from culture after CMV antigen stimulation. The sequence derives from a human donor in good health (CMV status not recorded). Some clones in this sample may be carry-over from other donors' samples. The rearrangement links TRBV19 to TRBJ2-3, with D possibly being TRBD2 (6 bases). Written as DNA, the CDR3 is TGTGCCAGTAGGGGAGGAGATACGCAGTATTTT. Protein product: CASRGGDTQYF. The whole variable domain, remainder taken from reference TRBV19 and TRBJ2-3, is DGGITQSPKYLFRKEGQNVTLSCEQNLNHDAMYWYRQDPGQGLRLIYYSQIVNDFQKGDIAEGYSVSREKKESFPLTVTSAQKNPTAFYLCASRGGDTQYFGPGTRLTVL.